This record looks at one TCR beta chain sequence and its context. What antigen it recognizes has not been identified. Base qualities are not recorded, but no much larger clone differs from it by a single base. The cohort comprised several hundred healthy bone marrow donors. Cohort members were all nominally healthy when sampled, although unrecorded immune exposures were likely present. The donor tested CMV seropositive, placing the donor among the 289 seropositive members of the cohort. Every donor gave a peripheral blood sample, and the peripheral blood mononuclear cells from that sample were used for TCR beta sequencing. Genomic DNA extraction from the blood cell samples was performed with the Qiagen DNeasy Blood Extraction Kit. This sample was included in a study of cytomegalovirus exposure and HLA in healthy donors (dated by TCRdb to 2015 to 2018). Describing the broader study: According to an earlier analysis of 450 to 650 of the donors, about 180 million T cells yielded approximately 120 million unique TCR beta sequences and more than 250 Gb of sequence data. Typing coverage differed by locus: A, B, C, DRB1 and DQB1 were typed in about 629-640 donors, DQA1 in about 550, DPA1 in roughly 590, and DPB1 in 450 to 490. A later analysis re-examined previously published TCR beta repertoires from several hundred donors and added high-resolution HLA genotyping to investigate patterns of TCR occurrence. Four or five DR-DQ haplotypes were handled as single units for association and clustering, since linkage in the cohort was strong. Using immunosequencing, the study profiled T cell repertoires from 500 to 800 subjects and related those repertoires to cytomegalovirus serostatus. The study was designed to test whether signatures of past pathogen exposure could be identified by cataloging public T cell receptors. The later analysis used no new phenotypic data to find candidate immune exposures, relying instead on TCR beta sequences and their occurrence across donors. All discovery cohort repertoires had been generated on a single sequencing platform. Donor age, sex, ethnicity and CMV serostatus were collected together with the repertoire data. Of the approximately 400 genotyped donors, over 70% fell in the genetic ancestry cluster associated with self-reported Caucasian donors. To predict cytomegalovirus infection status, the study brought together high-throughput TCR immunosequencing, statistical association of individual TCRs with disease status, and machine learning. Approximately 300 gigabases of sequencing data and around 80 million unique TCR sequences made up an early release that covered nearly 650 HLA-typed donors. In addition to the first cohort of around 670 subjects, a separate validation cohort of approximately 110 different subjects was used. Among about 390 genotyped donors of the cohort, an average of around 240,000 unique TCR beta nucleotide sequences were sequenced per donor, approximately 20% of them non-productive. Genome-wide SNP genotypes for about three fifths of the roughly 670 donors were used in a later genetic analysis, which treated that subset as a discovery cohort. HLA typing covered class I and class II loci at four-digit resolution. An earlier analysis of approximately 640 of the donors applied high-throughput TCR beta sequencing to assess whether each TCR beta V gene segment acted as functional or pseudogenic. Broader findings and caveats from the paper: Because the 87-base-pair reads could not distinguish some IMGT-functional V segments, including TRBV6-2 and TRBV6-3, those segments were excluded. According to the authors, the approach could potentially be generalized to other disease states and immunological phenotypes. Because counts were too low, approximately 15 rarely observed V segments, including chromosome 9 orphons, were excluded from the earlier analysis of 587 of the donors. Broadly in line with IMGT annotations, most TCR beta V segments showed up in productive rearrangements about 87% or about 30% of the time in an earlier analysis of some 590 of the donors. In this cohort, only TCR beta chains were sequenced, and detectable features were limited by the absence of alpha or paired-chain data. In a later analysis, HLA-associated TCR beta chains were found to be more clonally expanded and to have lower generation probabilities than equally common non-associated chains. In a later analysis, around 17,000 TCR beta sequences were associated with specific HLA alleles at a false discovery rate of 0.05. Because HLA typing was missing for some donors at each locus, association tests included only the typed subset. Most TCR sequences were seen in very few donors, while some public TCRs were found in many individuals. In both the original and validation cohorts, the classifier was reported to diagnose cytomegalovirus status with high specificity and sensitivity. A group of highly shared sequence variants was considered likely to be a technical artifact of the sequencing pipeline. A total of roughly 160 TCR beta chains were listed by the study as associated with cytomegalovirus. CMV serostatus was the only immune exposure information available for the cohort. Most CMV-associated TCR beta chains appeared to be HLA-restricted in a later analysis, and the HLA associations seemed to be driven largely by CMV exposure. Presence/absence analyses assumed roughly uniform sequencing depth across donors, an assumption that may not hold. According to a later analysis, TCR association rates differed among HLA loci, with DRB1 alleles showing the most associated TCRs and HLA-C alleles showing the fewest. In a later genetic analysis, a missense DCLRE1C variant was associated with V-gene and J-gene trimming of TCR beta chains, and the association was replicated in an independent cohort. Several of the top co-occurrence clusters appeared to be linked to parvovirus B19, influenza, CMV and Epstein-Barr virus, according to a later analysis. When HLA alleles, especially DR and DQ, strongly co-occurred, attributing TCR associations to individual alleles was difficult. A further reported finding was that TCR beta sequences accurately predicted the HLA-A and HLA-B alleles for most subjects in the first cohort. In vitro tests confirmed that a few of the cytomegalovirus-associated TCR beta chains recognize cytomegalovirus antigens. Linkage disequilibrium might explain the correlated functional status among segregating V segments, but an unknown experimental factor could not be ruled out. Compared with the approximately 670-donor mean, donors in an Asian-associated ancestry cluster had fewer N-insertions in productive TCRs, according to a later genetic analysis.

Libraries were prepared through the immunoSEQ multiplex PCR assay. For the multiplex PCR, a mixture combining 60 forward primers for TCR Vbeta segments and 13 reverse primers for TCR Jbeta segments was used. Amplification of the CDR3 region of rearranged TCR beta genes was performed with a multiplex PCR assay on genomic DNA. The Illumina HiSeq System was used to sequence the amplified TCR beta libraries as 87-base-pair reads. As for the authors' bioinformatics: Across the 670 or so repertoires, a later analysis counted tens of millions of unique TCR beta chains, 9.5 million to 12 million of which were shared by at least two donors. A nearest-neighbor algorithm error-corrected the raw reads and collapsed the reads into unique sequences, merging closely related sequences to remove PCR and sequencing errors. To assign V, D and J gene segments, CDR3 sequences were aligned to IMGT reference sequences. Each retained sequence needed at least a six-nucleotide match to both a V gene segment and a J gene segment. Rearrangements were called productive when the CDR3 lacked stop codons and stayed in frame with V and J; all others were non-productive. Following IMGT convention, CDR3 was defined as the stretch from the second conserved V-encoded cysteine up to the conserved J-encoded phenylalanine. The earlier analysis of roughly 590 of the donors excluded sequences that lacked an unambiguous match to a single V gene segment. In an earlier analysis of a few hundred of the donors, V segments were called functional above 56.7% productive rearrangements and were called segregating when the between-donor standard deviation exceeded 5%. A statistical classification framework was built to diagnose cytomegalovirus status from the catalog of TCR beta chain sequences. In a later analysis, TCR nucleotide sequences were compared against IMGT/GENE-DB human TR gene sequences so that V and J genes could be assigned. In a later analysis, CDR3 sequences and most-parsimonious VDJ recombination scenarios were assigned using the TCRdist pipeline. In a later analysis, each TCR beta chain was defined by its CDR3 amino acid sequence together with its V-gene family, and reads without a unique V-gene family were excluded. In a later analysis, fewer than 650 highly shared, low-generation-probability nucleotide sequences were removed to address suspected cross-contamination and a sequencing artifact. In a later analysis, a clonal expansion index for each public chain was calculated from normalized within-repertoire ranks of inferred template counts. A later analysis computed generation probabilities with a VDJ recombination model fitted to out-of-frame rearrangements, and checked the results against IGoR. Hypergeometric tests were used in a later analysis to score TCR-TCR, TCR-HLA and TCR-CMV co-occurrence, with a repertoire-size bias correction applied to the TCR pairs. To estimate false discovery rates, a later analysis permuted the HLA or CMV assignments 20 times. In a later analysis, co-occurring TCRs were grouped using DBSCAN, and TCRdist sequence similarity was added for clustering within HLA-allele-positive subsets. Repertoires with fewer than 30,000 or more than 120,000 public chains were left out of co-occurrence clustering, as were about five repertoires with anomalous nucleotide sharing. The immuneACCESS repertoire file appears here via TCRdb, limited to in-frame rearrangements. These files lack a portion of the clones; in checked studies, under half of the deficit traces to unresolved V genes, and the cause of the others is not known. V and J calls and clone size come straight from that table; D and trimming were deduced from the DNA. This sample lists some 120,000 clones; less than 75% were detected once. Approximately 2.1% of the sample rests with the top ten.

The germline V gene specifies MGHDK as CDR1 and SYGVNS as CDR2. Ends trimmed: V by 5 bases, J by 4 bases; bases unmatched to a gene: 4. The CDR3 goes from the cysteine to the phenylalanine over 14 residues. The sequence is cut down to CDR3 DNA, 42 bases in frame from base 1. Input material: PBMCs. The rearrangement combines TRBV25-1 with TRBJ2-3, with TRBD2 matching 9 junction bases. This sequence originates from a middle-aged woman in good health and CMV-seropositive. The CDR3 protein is CASSQIAGADTQYF. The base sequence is TGTGCCAGCAGTCAAATAGCGGGAGCAGATACGCAGTATTTT.